One sample yielded the 5 T cell receptor beta chains listed below, sequenced in a study of blood T cells in healthy people across ages. A second PCR, run for about 6 to 12 cycles, used a sample-barcoded 5' primer plus a J-beta primer mix. TCRdb analysed the 5' RACE reads with MiXCR anew, one entry per CDR3 protein. Of 800,000 or so distinct CDR3 sequences in the sample, roughly 46% were seen once. Sequenced: blood. All receptors derive from a man at least 80 years old in good health.

The genes are TRBV28 and TRBJ1-6; TRBD1 might be the D (6 bases). The germline CDR1 and CDR2 sequences are MDHEN and SYDVKM. The length of the CDR3 is 16 residues. The ends were cut back, 2 bases at V and 7 bases at J, with 15 bases in the middle. CDR3 coding DNA: TGTGCCAGCAGTTTACCCAATACAGGGAACAATTCACCCCTCCACTTT. It specifies CASSLPNTGNNSPLHF.

This clonotype has more than one count but fewer than ten. This chain links TRBV12-3 or TRBV12-4 with TRBJ1-1, with D tentatively TRBD1 (5 bases). V gave up 6 bases and J gave up 0 bases, with 8 bases separating them. The CDR3 consists of 13 residues. CDR3 sequence reads: CASSPGMNTEAFF. The CDR3 coding sequence is TGTGCCAGCAGCCCAGGGATGAACACTGAAGCTTTCTTT.

This clonotype was seen a handful of times. The V and J genes are TRBV12-3 or TRBV12-4 and TRBJ2-4, with 8 bases fitting TRBD2. V dropped 2 bases and J dropped 8; count of bases not matched to a gene: 8. The CDR3 spans 15 residues. The CDR3 here is CASSLRTAGADIQYF. CDR3 bases: TGTGCCAGCAGTTTACGAACAGCGGGAGCAGACATTCAGTACTTC.

This sequence joins TRBV7-2 and TRBJ2-4; 10 positions agree with TRBD1. The CDR3 runs 13 residues. Germline V CDR1 and CDR2: SGHTA, FQGNSA. Trimming removed 5 bases from V and 13 bases from J; junction bases left unmatched: 8. The CDR3 is CASSRTGGKEQYF. Written as DNA, the CDR3 is TGTGCCAGCAGCCGGACAGGGGGGAAGGAGCAGTACTTC.

The chain is built from TRBV5-6 and TRBJ1-2; D is uncertain. The length of the CDR3 is 12 residues. CDR1 SGHDT and CDR2 YYEEEE come from the germline V gene. Trimming stripped 0 bases from V and 10 bases from J, with 10 bases between. The CDR3 here is CASSLVVTDYTF. The CDR3, as DNA: TGTGCCAGCAGCTTGGTGGTGACGGACTACACCTTC.